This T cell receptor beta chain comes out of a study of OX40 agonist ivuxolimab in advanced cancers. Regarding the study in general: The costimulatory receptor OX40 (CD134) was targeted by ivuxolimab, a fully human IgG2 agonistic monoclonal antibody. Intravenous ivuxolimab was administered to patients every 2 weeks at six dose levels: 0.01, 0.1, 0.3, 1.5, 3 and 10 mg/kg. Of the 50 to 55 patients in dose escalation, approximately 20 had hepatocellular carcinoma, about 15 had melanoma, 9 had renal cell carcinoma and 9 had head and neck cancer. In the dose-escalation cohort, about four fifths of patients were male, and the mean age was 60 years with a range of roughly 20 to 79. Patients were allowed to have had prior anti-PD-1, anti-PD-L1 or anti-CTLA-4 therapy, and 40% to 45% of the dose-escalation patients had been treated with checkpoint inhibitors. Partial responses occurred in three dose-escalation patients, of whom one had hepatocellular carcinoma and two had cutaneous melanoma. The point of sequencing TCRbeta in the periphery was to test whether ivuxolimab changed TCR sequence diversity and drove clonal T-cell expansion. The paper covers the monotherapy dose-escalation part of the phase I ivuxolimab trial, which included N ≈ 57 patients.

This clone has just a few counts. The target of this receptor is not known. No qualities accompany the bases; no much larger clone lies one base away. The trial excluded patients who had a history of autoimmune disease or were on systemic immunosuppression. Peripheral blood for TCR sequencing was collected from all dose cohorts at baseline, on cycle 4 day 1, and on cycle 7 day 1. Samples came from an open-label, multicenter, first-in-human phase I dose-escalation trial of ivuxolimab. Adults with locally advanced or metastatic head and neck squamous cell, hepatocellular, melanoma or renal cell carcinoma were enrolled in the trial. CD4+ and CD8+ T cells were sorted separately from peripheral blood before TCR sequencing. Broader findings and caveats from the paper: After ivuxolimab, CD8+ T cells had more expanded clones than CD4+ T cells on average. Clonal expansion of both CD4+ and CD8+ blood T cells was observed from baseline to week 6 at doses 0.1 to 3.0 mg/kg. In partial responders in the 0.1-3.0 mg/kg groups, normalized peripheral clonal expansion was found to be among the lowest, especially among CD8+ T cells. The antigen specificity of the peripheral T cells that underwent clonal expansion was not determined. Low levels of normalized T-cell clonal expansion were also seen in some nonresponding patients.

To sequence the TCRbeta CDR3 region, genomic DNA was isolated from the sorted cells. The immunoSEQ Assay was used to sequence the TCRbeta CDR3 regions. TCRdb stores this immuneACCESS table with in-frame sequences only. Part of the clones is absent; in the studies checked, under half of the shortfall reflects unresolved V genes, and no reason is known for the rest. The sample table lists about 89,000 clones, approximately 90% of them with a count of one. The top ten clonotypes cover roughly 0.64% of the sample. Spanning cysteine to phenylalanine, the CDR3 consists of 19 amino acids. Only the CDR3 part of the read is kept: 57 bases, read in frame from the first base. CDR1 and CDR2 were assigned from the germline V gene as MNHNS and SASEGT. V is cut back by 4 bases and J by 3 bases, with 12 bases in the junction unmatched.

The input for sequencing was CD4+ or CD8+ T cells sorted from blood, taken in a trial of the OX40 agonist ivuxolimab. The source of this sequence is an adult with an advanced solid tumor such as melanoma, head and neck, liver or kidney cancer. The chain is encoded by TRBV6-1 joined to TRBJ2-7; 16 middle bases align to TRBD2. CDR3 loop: CASSGRTGTSGRGYYEQYF. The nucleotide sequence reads TGTGCCAGCAGTGGGAGGACCGGGACTAGCGGGAGGGGGTACTACGAGCAGTACTTC.